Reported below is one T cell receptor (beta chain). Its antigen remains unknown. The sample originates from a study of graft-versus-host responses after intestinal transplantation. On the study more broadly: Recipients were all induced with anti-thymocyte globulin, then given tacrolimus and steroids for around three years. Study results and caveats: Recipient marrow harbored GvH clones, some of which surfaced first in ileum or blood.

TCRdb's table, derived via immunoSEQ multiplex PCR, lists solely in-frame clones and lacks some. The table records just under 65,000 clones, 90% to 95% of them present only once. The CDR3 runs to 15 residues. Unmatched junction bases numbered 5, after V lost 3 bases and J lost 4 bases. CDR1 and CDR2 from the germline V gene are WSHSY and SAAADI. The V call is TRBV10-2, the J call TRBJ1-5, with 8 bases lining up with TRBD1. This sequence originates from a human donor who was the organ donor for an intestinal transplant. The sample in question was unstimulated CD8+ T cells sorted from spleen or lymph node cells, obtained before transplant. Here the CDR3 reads CASSDNGQGNQPQHF. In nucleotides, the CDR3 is TGCGCCAGCAGTGACAACGGACAGGGAAATCAGCCCCAGCATTTT.